This T cell receptor (beta chain) was recorded in a study of OX40 agonist ivuxolimab in advanced cancers. Assay used: immunoSEQ multiplex PCR; TCRdb lists only in-frame clones, some missing. This repertoire shows under 50,000 clones, around 87% found once; its top ten account for 32%. From germline, CDR1 is SGHRS and CDR2 YFSETQ. The CDR3 is 15 amino acids. V lost 2 bases and J 5 bases, leaving 13 bases between the germline ends. Sample: CD4+ or CD8+ T cells sorted from blood, taken in a trial of the OX40 agonist ivuxolimab. The origin of this receptor is an adult with an advanced solid tumor such as melanoma, head and neck, liver or kidney cancer. This chain joins TRBV5-1 and TRBJ1-4, with D possibly being TRBD1 (6 bases). This chain's CDR3 is CASSLQGLLNEKLFF. CDR3 sequence (DNA): TGCGCCAGCAGCTTACAGGGACTCCTCAATGAAAAACTGTTTTTT.